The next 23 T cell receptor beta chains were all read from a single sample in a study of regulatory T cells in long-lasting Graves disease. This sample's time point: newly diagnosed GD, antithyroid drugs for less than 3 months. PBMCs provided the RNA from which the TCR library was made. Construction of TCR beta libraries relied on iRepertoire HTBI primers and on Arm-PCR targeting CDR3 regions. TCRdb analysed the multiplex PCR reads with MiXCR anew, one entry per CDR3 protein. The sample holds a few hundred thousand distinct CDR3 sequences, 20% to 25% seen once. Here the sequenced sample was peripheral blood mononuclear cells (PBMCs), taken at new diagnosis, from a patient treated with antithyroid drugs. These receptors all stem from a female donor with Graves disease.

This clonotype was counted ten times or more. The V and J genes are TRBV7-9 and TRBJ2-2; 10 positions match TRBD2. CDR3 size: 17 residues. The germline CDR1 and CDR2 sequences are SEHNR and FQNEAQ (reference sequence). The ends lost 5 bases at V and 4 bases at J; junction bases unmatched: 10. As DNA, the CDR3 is TGTGCCAGCAGCCTAGGACGTCTAGCGGGAGTCACCGGGGAGCTGTTTTTT. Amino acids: CASSLGRLAGVTGELFF.

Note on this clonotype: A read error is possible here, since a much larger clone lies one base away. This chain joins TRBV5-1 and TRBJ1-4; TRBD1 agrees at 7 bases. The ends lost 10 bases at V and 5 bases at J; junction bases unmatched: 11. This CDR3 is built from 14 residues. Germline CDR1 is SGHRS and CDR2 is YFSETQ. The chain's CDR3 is CACGVGTANEKLFF. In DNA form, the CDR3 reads TGCGCCTGCGGCGTCGGGACAGCAAATGAAAAACTGTTTTTT.

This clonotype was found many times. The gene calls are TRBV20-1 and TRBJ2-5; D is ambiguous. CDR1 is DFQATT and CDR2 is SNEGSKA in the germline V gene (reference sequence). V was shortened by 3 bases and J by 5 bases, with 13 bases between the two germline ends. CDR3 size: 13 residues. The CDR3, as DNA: TGCAGTGCTAGTCGAAGTGAAACGGAGACCCAGTACTTC. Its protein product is CSASRSETETQYF.

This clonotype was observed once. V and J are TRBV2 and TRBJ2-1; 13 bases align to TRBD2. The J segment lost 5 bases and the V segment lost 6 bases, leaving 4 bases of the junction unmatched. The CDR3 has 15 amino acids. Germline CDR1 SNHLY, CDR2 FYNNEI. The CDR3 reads CASRQGTSGNNEQFF. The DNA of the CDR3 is TGTGCCAGCAGGCAAGGGACTAGCGGGAACAATGAGCAGTTCTTC.

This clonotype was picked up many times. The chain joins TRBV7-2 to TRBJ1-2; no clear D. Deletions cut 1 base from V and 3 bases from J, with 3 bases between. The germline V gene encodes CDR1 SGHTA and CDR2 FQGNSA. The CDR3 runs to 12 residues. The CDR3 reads CASSLGDYGYTF. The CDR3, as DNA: TGTGCCAGCAGCTTAGGGGACTATGGCTACACCTTC.

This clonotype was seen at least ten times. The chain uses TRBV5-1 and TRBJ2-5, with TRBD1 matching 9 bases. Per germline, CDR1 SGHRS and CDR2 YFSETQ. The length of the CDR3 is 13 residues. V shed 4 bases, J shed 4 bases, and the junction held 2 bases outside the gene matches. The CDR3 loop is CASSPDRGETQYF. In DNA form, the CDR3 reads TGCGCCAGCAGCCCGGACAGGGGAGAGACCCAGTACTTC.

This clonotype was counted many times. In DNA, the CDR3 is TGTGCCAGCAGCTTAACGACGGGTTTTGGCTACACCTTC. Amino acid sequence: CASSLTTGFGYTF. The rearrangement links TRBV7-2 to TRBJ1-2; D call uncertain. The V gene lost 2 bases and the J gene lost 7 bases, with 11 bases spanning the gap. This CDR3 region has 13 residues. Germline loops: CDR1 SGHTA, CDR2 FQGNSA.

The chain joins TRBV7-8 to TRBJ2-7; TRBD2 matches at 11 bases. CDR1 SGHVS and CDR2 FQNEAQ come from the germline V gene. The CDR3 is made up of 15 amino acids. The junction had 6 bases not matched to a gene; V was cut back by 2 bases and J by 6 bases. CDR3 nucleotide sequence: TGTGCCAGCAGCTTATTAGCGGGAGGGCACGGCGAGCAGTACTTC. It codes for CASSLLAGGHGEQYF.

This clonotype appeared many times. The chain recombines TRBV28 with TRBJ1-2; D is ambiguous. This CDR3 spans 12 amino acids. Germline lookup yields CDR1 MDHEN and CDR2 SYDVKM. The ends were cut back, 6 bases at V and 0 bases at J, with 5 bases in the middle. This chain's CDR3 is CASSGANYGYTF. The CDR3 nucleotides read TGTGCCAGCAGCGGGGCTAACTATGGCTACACCTTC.

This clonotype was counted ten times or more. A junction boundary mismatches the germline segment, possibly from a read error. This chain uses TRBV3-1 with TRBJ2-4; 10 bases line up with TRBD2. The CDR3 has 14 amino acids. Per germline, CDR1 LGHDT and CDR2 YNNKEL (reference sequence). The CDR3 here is CANSKESGGGIQYF. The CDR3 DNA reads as TGTGCCAACAGCAAGGAGAGCGGGGGGGGGATTCAGTACTTC.

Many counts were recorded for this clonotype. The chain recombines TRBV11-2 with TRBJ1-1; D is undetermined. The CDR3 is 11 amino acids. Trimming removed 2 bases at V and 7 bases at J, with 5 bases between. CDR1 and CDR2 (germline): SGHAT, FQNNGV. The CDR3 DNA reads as TGTGCCAGCAGCTTAACATTTGAAGCTTTCTTT. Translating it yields CASSLTFEAFF.

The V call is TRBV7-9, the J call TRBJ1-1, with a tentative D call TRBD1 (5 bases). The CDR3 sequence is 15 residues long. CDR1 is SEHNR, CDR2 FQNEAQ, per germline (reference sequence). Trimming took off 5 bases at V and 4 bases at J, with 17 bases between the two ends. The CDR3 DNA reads TGTGCCAGCAGCCCCCGGGGGGGATGGCTCACTGAAGCTTTCTTT. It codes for CASSPRGGWLTEAFF.

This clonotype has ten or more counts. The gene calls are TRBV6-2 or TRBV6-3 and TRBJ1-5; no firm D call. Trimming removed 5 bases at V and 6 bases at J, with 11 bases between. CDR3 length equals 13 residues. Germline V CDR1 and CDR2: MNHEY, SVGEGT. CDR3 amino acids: CASSDSLVQPQHF. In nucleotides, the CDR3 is TGTGCCAGCAGTGATTCATTGGTTCAGCCCCAGCATTTT.

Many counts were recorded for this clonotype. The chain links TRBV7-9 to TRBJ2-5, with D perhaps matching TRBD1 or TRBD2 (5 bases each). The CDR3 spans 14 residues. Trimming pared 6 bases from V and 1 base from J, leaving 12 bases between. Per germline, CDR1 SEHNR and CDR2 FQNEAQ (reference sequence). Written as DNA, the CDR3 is TGTGCCAGCAGAGCCCAGGGAGTCCAAGAGACCCAGTACTTC. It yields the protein CASRAQGVQETQYF. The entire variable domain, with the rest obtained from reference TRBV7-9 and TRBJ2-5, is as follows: DTGVSQNPRHKITKRGQNVTFRCDPISEHNRLYWYRQTLGQGPEFLTYFQNEAQLEKSRLLSDRFSAERPKGSFSTLEIQRTEQGDSAMYLCASRAQGVQETQYFGPGTRLLVL.

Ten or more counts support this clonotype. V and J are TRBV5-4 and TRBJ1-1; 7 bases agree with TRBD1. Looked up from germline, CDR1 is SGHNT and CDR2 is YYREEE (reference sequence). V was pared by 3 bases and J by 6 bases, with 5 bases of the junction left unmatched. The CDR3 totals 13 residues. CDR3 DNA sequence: TGTGCCAGCAGCTCCAACAGGGGCCCTGAAGCTTTCTTT. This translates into CASSSNRGPEAFF.

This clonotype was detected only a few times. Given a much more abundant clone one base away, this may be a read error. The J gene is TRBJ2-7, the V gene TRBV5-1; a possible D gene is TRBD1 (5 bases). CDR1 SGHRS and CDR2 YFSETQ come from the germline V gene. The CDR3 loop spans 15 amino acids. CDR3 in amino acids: CASGLTWTSPYEQYF. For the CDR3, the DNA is TGCGCCAGCGGCTTAACCTGGACAAGCCCCTACGAGCAGTACTTC.

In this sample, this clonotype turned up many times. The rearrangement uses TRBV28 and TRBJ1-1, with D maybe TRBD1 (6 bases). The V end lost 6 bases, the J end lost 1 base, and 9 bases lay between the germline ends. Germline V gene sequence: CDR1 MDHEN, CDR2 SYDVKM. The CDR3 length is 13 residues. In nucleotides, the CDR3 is TGTGCCAGCAGGGAACAGGGGAACACTGAAGCTTTCTTT. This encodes CASREQGNTEAFF.

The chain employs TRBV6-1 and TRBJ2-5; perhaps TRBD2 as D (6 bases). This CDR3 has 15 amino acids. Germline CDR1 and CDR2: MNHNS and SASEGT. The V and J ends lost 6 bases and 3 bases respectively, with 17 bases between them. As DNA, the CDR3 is TGTGCCAGCAGAGTGAGCGGGTCCCGTGAAGAGACCCAGTACTTC. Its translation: CASRVSGSREETQYF.

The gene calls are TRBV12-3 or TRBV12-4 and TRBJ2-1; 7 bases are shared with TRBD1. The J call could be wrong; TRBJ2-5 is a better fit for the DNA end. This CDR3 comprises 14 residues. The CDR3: CASRWTGPQETQYF. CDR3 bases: TGTGCCAGCAGGTGGACAGGTCCTCAAGAGACCCAGTACTTC.

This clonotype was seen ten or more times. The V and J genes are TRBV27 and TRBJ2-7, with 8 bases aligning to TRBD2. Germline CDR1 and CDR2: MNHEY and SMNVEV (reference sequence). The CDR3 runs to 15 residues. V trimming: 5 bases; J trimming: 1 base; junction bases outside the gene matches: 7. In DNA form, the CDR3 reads TGTGCCAGCAGTCCCCGACTAGCGTCTTCCTACGAGCAGTACTTC. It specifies CASSPRLASSYEQYF.

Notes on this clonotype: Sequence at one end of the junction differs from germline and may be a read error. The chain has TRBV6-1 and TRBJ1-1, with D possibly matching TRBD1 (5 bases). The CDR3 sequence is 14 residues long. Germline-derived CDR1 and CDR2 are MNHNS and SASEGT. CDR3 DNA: TGTGCCAGCAGGACTAGGGGAATGAACACTAAAGCTTTCTTT. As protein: CASRTRGMNTKAFF.

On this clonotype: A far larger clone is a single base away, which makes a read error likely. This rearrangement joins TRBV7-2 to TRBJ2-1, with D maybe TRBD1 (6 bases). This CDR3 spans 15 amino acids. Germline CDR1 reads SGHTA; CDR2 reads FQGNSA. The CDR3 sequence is CASSLGDTGYNEQSF. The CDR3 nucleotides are TGTGCCAGCAGCTTAGGGGACACAGGGTACAATGAGCAGTCCTTC.

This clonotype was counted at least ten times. The CDR3: CASTLVGGDEQFF. For the CDR3, the DNA is TGTGCCAGCACTCTAGTAGGGGGCGATGAGCAGTTCTTC. The rearrangement uses TRBV12-3 or TRBV12-4 and TRBJ2-1, with TRBD1 matching over 7 bases. The trim removed 7 bases at V and 8 bases at J, leaving 8 bases unmatched. The CDR3 sequence is 13 residues long.